This note documents a single TCR beta chain sequence. This sample is drawn from a study of CD8 T cells in Susac syndrome. RNA totalling 0.5 to 1 ug underwent reverse transcription with random hexamers. Amplification of TCR beta CDR3 used immunoSEQ multiplex PCR across 54 Vbeta and 13 Jbeta. TCRdb reanalysed the immunoSEQ multiplex PCR reads using MiXCR and keeps one entry per CDR3 protein. Of about 300,000 distinct CDR3 sequences in the sample, approximately 90% are singletons; the top ten hold around 0.2%. Each multiple sclerosis control was a treatment-naive patient with relapsing-remitting disease that was either stable or active. Negative magnetic isolation gave CD8+ and CD4+ cells; FACS enriched CD8+ TEMRA. J lost 3 bases, V lost 0 bases, and 4 bases had no gene match. This CDR3 has 15 amino acids. Germline V lookup: CDR1 LNHNV, CDR2 YYDKDF (reference sequence).

Sequencing input: CD8+ T cells from PBMCs. The V and J genes are TRBV15 and TRBJ2-5; 7 bases agree with TRBD2. This sequence was found in a human donor with multiple sclerosis. DNA of the CDR3: TGTGCCACCAGCAGAGATGGGGCGGGAGAAGAGACCCAGTACTTC. Protein: CATSRDGAGEETQYF.